The 9 T cell receptor beta chains presented below share a single source sample, sequenced in a study of blood T cell repertoires in COVID-19. Sequencing used immunoSEQ multiplex PCR; TCRdb keeps in-frame clones, though not all of them. The sample lists 150,000 to 200,000 clones, about 91% occurring once. The sequenced material came from PBMCs or T cells enriched from blood (not recorded which). These receptors came from a woman in her thirties or forties with acute COVID-19.

The chain is built from TRBV7-9 and TRBJ2-4; perhaps TRBD2 as D (5 bases). The CDR3 runs to 13 residues. Germline V gene lookup returns CDR1 SEHNR and CDR2 FQNEAQ (reference sequence). Trimming cost V 2 bases and J 7 bases, with 9 bases left between them. The CDR3 region has the DNA TGTGCCAGCAGCTTAATTGGGGAGAACATTCAGTACTTC. It specifies CASSLIGENIQYF.

This chain connects TRBV19 to TRBJ2-1; TRBD1 might be the D (6 bases). CDR3 size: 15 residues. Germline-derived CDR1 and CDR2 are LNHDA and SQIVND (reference sequence). V lost 0 bases, J lost 0 bases, and 6 bases lay in between. The CDR3 spells CASSIDRGSYNEQFF. The CDR3 nucleotides are TGTGCCAGTAGTATAGACAGGGGCTCCTACAATGAGCAGTTCTTC.

The gene calls are TRBV18 and TRBJ2-1, with TRBD1 matching 11 bases. V was pared by 6 bases and J by 3 bases, with 4 bases of the junction left unmatched. This CDR3 region has 15 residues. Germline V lookup: CDR1 KGHSH, CDR2 LQKENI. The CDR3 sequence is CASSRTGGDYNEQFF. Here the CDR3 DNA reads TGTGCCAGCTCCCGGACAGGGGGCGACTACAATGAGCAGTTCTTC.

The gene calls are TRBV29-1 and TRBJ2-1, with 9 bases identical to TRBD2. This CDR3 is 15 amino acids long. The V segment lost 2 bases and the J segment 3 bases; nucleotides outside the gene matches: 5. Germline V CDR1 and CDR2: SQVTM, ANQGSEA. The CDR3 sequence: CSVELRSGSYNEQFF. CDR3 nucleotide sequence: TGCAGCGTTGAATTACGTAGCGGGAGCTACAATGAGCAGTTCTTC.

The chain is built from TRBV5-1 and TRBJ1-3; D not resolved. Trimming pared 0 bases from V and 0 bases from J, leaving 10 bases between. The CDR3 extends over 16 amino acids. Germline CDR1 reads SGHRS; CDR2 reads YFSETQ. As DNA, the CDR3 is TGCGCCAGCAGCTTGGACGGCGGCCGCTCTGGAAACACCATATATTTT. Its protein product is CASSLDGGRSGNTIYF.

The rearrangement joins TRBV9 to TRBJ2-5, with 7 nucleotides matching TRBD1. Trimming removed 3 bases from V and 2 bases from J; junction bases left unmatched: 4. This CDR3 region has 14 residues. Germline CDR1 is SGDLS and CDR2 is YYNGEE. The CDR3 loop reads CASSGRTGQETQYF. For the CDR3, the DNA is TGTGCCAGCAGCGGGAGGACAGGACAAGAGACCCAGTACTTC.

The V call is TRBV21-1, the J call TRBJ2-5; TRBD1 is the table's D call, not checked against the DNA. TRBV21-1 is a documented pseudogene. This CDR3 has 14 residues. The CDR3 region has the DNA TGTGCCAGCAGGGGAGACAGGCAACAAGAGACCCAGTACTTC. Translation: CASRGDRQQETQYF.

The chain combines TRBV3-1 (or the pseudogene TRBV3-2) with TRBJ2-1; 7 bases map to TRBD1. CDR1 LGHDT and CDR2 YNNKEL come from the germline V gene (reference sequence). CDR3 length: 17 amino acids. After removal of 0 bases from V and 0 bases from J, the junction contained 5 bases not matched to a gene. The CDR3 here is CASSQEGTASSYNEQFF. The CDR3 DNA reads TGTGCCAGCAGCCAAGAAGGGACAGCGAGCTCCTACAATGAGCAGTTCTTC.

Worth noting for this clone: Distinct nucleotide sequences in the sample also encode this CDR3. This chain joins TRBV6-4 and TRBJ2-3, with 8 positions matching TRBD2. This CDR3 is built from 13 residues. Germline V gene lookup returns CDR1 MRHNA and CDR2 SNTAGT. V shed 4 bases and J 6 bases; nucleotides not matched to a gene: 3. CDR3 coding DNA: TGTGCCAGCAGTGTATTAGCGGGGGATACGCAGTATTTT. Its protein is CASSVLAGDTQYF.